These 28 T cell receptor beta chains were sequenced from one sample in a study of neurological immune-mediated disorders. Time point indicated: longitudinal time-point 2. TCRdb re-called the 5' RACE reads through MiXCR, storing one row per CDR3 protein. The table records some 30,000 distinct CDR3 sequences, 10% to 15% of them present only once. The sequencing sample was made of PBMCs. These receptors were taken from a woman aged 35 to 49 in good health.

The V gene is TRBV7-8, the J gene TRBJ1-5, with a tentative D call TRBD1 (5 bases). CDR3 size: 17 residues. Between the trimmed V and J ends, which lost 4 bases and 2 bases, there was a span of 18 bases. The germline gives CDR1 SGHVS, CDR2 FQNEAQ. This CDR3 is CASSWGFRPRGNQPQHF. As DNA, the CDR3 is TGTGCCAGCAGCTGGGGCTTTAGACCCCGAGGCAATCAGCCCCAGCATTTT.

This chain uses TRBV20-1 with TRBJ1-2, with no clear D. The germline V and J ends were trimmed by 0 bases and 4 bases, with 21 bases remaining between them. Germline V CDR1 and CDR2: DFQATT, SNEGSKA (reference sequence). This CDR3 comprises 17 residues. The CDR3 DNA sequence: TGCAGTGCTAGAGAGCCGGCCCAGCAAGATCTCCTCTATGGCTACACCTTC. Amino acid sequence: CSAREPAQQDLLYGYTF.

This clonotype was counted many times. The chain has TRBV5-6 and TRBJ2-4, with a possible D match to TRBD2 (7 bases). CDR3 length: 18 residues. The germline CDR1 and CDR2 sequences are SGHDT and YYEEEE. The V end lost 1 base, the J end lost 1 base, and 18 bases lay between the germline ends. CDR3 DNA: TGTGCCAGCAGCTTGCAGAGTCGGGGGCGGGAGGCCAAAAACATTCAGTACTTC. Protein sequence: CASSLQSRGREAKNIQYF.

This clonotype came up many times. The chain couples TRBV20-1 to TRBJ2-7; D gene ambiguous. The germline gives CDR1 DFQATT, CDR2 SNEGSKA (reference sequence). Trimming stripped 6 bases from V and 5 bases from J, with 11 bases between. The CDR3 has 11 residues. The CDR3 sequence is CSAMWAHEQYF. The CDR3 bases are TGCAGTGCCATGTGGGCCCACGAGCAGTACTTC.

The J gene is TRBJ1-1, the V gene TRBV12-3 or TRBV12-4; D remains ambiguous. This CDR3 is 14 amino acids long. V was trimmed by 5 bases and J by 1 base, leaving 11 bases between them. The DNA of the CDR3 is TGTGCCAGCAGTCTTTCGATATCGAACACTGAAGCTTTCTTT. It encodes CASSLSISNTEAFF.

The sample holds many counts of this clonotype. The rearrangement links TRBV29-1 to TRBJ1-1; TRBD1 agrees at 11 bases. The germline CDR1 and CDR2 sequences are SQVTM and ANQGSEA. This CDR3 region has 15 residues. With 6 bases clipped from V and 1 base from J, the junction kept 7 bases outside the gene matches. In DNA form, the CDR3 reads TGCAGCGTGAGGACAGGGGGCGAAGGGAACACTGAAGCTTTCTTT. As protein: CSVRTGGEGNTEAFF.

This clonotype was detected many times. This sequence joins TRBV20-1 and TRBJ1-1, with D perhaps matching TRBD1 (5 bases). This CDR3 has 13 residues. Trimming took off 8 bases at V and 2 bases at J, with 15 bases between the two ends. Germline CDR1 and CDR2: DFQATT and SNEGSKA (reference sequence). CDR3 sequence: CSPMTVANTEAFF. The CDR3 DNA reads as TGCAGTCCAATGACAGTTGCTAACACTGAAGCTTTCTTT.

This clonotype was observed at least ten times. CDR3 in amino acids: CASSPTGGWGETQYF. Written as DNA, the CDR3 is TGTGCCAGCAGCCCCACGGGGGGTTGGGGGGAGACCCAGTACTTC. This chain joins TRBV12-3 or TRBV12-4 and TRBJ2-5, with 7 positions matching TRBD2. The V segment lost 6 bases and the J segment 5 bases; nucleotides outside the gene matches: 12. CDR3 length: 15 amino acids.

V usage is TRBV18 and J usage is TRBJ1-1; D may be TRBD1 (5 bases). Germline V CDR1 and CDR2: KGHSH, LQKENI. V lost 3 bases to trimming and J lost 4 bases, with 15 bases between them. CDR3 length equals 15 residues. The CDR3 DNA reads as TGTGCCAGCTCACCTGGTCAGGGATGGGGCACTGAAGCTTTCTTT. Its translation: CASSPGQGWGTEAFF.

This clonotype was detected ten times or more. This chain links TRBV15 with TRBJ1-2; 7 bases fit TRBD1. This CDR3 contains 14 residues. J was trimmed by 3 bases and V by 9 bases; bases with no gene match: 10. Germline V lookup: CDR1 LNHNV, CDR2 YYDKDF (reference sequence). As DNA, the CDR3 is TGTGCCACTAGGCGACAGGGAAGGGACTATGGCTACACCTTC. Residues: CATRRQGRDYGYTF.

This clonotype was counted a few times. The V and J genes are TRBV2 and TRBJ1-1; no firm D call. The V and J ends lost 6 bases and 3 bases respectively, with 11 bases between them. The CDR3 contains 13 residues. Germline V gene sequence: CDR1 SNHLY, CDR2 FYNNEI. The CDR3 spells CASSREADTEAFF. CDR3 in DNA: TGTGCCAGCAGCCGGGAGGCGGACACTGAAGCTTTCTTT.

V is TRBV7-3 and J is TRBJ2-2; 8 bases align to TRBD2. With 5 bases clipped from V and 4 bases from J, the junction kept 6 bases outside the gene matches. The CDR3 totals 15 residues. Per germline, CDR1 SGHTA and CDR2 FQGTGA. CDR3 region: CASSPGLDITGELFF. The DNA of the CDR3 is TGTGCCAGCAGCCCGGGACTAGATATCACCGGGGAGCTGTTTTTT. The whole variable domain, filled in from reference TRBV7-3 and TRBJ2-2, reads GAGVSQTPSNKVTEKGKYVELRCDPISGHTALYWYRQSLGQGPEFLIYFQGTGAADDSGLPNDRFFAVRPEGSVSTLKIQRTERGDSAVYLCASSPGLDITGELFFGEGSRLTVL.

This clonotype was recorded many times. In DNA, the CDR3 is TGTGCCAGCAGTTCCCCCGGGACCCACAATGAGCAGTTCTTC. This codes for CASSSPGTHNEQFF. The rearrangement joins TRBV27 to TRBJ2-1, with D perhaps given as TRBD1 or TRBD2 (5 bases each). V gave up 4 bases and J gave up 5 bases, with 12 bases separating them. CDR3 length: 14 residues. Germline V gene data show CDR1 as MNHEY and CDR2 as SMNVEV (reference sequence).

This clonotype was observed many times. A read error is possible here, since a much larger clone lies one base away. The J gene is TRBJ1-1, the V gene TRBV20-1; 8 bases are shared with TRBD1. This CDR3 has 16 amino acids. CDR1 is DFQATT, CDR2 SNEGSKA, per germline (reference sequence). CDR3 residues: CSVREDRVGLNTEAFF. For the CDR3, the DNA is TGCAGTGTTAGAGAGGACAGGGTCGGACTGAACACTGAAGCTTTCTTT.

This clonotype was seen repeatedly, ten times or more. The CDR3 spells CAISPGQGAPGETQYF. The CDR3 nucleotides read TGTGCCATCAGTCCTGGACAGGGGGCGCCAGGGGAGACCCAGTACTTC. The rearrangement links TRBV10-3 to TRBJ2-5, with 11 bases lining up with TRBD1. In germline, CDR1 is ENHRY, CDR2 SYGVKD. The V and J ends lost 5 bases and 5 bases, in that order; junction bases with no gene match: 10. This CDR3 has 16 residues.

V usage is TRBV7-2 and J usage is TRBJ1-2; D perhaps matches TRBD1 (6 bases). Germline CDR1 reads SGHTA; CDR2 reads FQGNSA. The CDR3 has 15 residues. V was shortened by 3 bases and J by 0 bases, with 11 bases between the two germline ends. This CDR3 reads CASSFQKGANYGYTF. CDR3 DNA sequence: TGTGCCAGCAGCTTCCAGAAGGGGGCTAACTATGGCTACACCTTC.

The sample holds many counts of this clonotype. V usage is TRBV12-3 or TRBV12-4 and J usage is TRBJ1-2, with TRBD1 matching 8 bases. The CDR3 loop spans 15 amino acids. V was clipped by 5 bases and J by 1 base; unmatched bases: 6. DNA for the CDR3: TGTGCCAGCAGTAAGCGACAGGGGAGTAACTATGGCTACACCTTC. Protein sequence: CASSKRQGSNYGYTF.

This clonotype was seen at least ten times. V and J are TRBV7-2 and TRBJ1-2; D is undetermined. Trimming shortened V by 2 bases and J by 8 bases, and 12 bases separated the two germline ends. The CDR3 totals 13 residues. The germline gives CDR1 SGHTA, CDR2 FQGNSA. The CDR3 region has the DNA TGTGCCAGCAGCTTATATGGAGAGGACGGCTACACCTTC. Amino acid sequence: CASSLYGEDGYTF.

At least ten counts were recorded for this clonotype. The CDR3 protein is CASSPDRAGDEKLFF. As DNA, the CDR3 is TGTGCCAGCAGCCCGGACAGGGCCGGCGATGAAAAACTGTTTTTT. The rearrangement uses TRBV3-1 and TRBJ1-4; 8 nucleotides align to TRBD1. Trimming cost V 4 bases and J 6 bases; bases outside gene matches: 7. The CDR3 covers 15 residues. From germline, CDR1 is LGHDT and CDR2 YNNKEL (reference sequence).

About this clonotype itself: One end of the junction varies from germline; a read error may be responsible. The rearrangement links TRBV25-1 to TRBJ1-1, with D possibly being TRBD1 (5 bases). There are 14 residues in the CDR3. Germline assignment: CDR1 MGHDK and CDR2 SYGVNS. The CDR3 reads CVSMLRGLNTEDFF. In DNA, the CDR3 is TGTGTCAGCATGCTGCGGGGGTTGAACACTGAAGATTTCTTT.

By sample share, this clonotype is medium-sized. The V call is TRBV5-1, the J call TRBJ1-3, with no clear D. The germline gives CDR1 SGHRS, CDR2 YFSETQ. The CDR3 is made up of 16 amino acids. Trimming cost V 4 bases and J 0 bases, with 14 bases left between them. The CDR3 bases are TGCGCCAGCAGCCGTCTTTCACAGTTCTCTGGAAACACCATATATTTT. It yields the protein CASSRLSQFSGNTIYF.

This clonotype turned up a few times. The chain couples TRBV5-5 to TRBJ1-5, with 7 bases that match TRBD1. CDR3 size: 15 residues. The germline V gene has CDR1 SGHKS and CDR2 YYEKEE (reference sequence). V dropped 1 base and J dropped 0; count of bases not matched to a gene: 1. CDR3 sequence (DNA): TGTGCCAGCAGCTTGCAGGGGGGTAGCAATCAGCCCCAGCATTTT. Amino acid sequence: CASSLQGGSNQPQHF.

This clonotype showed up many times. The chain uses TRBV6-5 and TRBJ1-4; D remains ambiguous. The germline V gene has CDR1 MNHEY and CDR2 SVGAGI. V lost 6 bases, J lost 0 bases, and 20 bases lay in between. CDR3 length: 18 amino acids. The CDR3 here is CASRRSRNTNPTNEKLFF. The CDR3 DNA follows: TGTGCCAGCAGGCGAAGCAGAAATACAAACCCAACTAATGAAAAACTGTTTTTT.

This clonotype came up many times. The chain links TRBV5-6 to TRBJ1-3, with D hard to call. V lost 0 bases and J 0 bases, leaving 13 bases between the germline ends. Germline values: CDR1 SGHDT, CDR2 YYEEEE. This CDR3 spans 17 amino acids. CDR3 bases: TGTGCCAGCAGCTTGGGTAACTTATACAGCTCTGGAAACACCATATATTTT. Its translation: CASSLGNLYSSGNTIYF.

The gene calls are TRBV6-2 or TRBV6-3 and TRBJ2-7; TRBD2 agrees at 8 bases. The CDR3 length is 17 residues. The germline gives CDR1 MNHEY, CDR2 SVGEGT. Losses at the gene ends were 0 bases for V and 0 bases for J; bases not matched to a gene: 7. The CDR3 spells CASSYSISGKTSYEQYF. CDR3 nucleotide sequence: TGTGCCAGCAGTTACTCCATTAGCGGGAAAACCTCCTACGAGCAGTACTTC.

Many counts were recorded for this clonotype. This chain links TRBV5-1 with TRBJ2-2; a weak D match, TRBD2 (6 bases). CDR1 and CDR2 (germline): SGHRS, YFSETQ. The V and J ends lost 4 bases and 2 bases respectively, with 9 bases between them. The CDR3 covers 14 residues. Here the CDR3 DNA reads TGCGCCAGCAGCCCGGGACTTAACACCGGGGAGCTGTTTTTT. Translated: CASSPGLNTGELFF.

This clonotype was detected many times. V and J are TRBV18 and TRBJ2-7; perhaps TRBD1 as D (6 bases). Germline CDR1 KGHSH, CDR2 LQKENI. CDR3 length equals 14 residues. V was trimmed by 2 bases and J by 3 bases, leaving 11 bases between them. In DNA form, the CDR3 reads TGTGCCAGCTCACCAGAACAGGGTTTCTACGAGCAGTACTTC. Protein: CASSPEQGFYEQYF.

V is TRBV10-2 and J is TRBJ2-7; 10 bases align to TRBD2. The CDR3 consists of 16 residues. The ends lost 6 bases at V and 3 bases at J; junction bases unmatched: 11. CDR1 and CDR2 (germline): WSHSY, SAAADI. CDR3 sequence: CASSRVTSGRYYEQYF. Written as DNA, the CDR3 is TGCGCCAGCAGCCGCGTGACTAGCGGGCGGTACTACGAGCAGTACTTC.